The 5 T cell receptor beta chains below come from one sample, sequenced in a study of T cells in Graves' hyperthyroidism and ophthalmopathy. RNA transcripts gave rise to amplified TCR beta CDR3 regions. The TCR CDR3 was amplified in a first-round RT-PCR using the HTBI primer set. TCRdb ran MiXCR on the multiplex PCR reads and lists one entry per CDR3 protein. This table holds 220,000 or so distinct CDR3 sequences, around 17% found once. The material sequenced was blood. The source of these receptors is a woman aged 18-35 years with Graves' ophthalmopathy.

Many counts were recorded for this clonotype. This rearrangement joins TRBV28 to TRBJ2-7, with 15 bases fitting TRBD2. Germline lookup yields CDR1 MDHEN and CDR2 SYDVKM. This CDR3 comprises 20 residues. The V gene end was trimmed by 6 bases and the J gene end by 3 bases; junction bases not matched to a gene: 18. The CDR3 region is CASSSYTDRGLAGGNYEQYF. The CDR3 nucleotides are TGTGCCAGCAGCTCCTATACGGACAGGGGACTAGCGGGAGGAAACTACGAGCAGTACTTC.

This clonotype was observed at least ten times. At one end the junction does not follow the germline gene, possibly because of a read error. This rearrangement joins TRBV3-1 to TRBJ2-5; perhaps TRBD2 as D (5 bases). The germline V gene has CDR1 LGHDT and CDR2 YNNKEL (reference sequence). The length of the CDR3 is 16 residues. CDR3 DNA: TGTGCCAGCAGCCAAGGTTCTCTAGCTGCTAAAGAGGCCCAGTACTTC. Its protein product is CASSQGSLAAKEAQYF.

This clonotype has a handful of counts. A single base separates this from a much larger clone, so it may be a read error. The chain is built from TRBV20-1 and TRBJ1-1; D is undetermined. CDR3 length: 11 amino acids. V was shortened by 0 bases and J by 7 bases, with 6 bases between the two germline ends. From germline, CDR1 is DFQATT and CDR2 SNEGSKA (reference sequence). CDR3 loop: CSARDPLEAFF. The CDR3 bases are TGCAGTGCTAGAGATCCCCTTGAAGCTTTCTTT.

Ten or more counts support this clonotype. V gene TRBV12-3 or TRBV12-4 combines with J gene TRBJ1-5, with D unresolved. Trimming pared 3 bases from V and 2 bases from J, leaving 17 bases between. The CDR3 sequence is 17 residues long. The chain's CDR3 is CASSFMIPPGGNQPQHF. CDR3 sequence (DNA): TGTGCCAGCAGTTTTATGATCCCCCCCGGGGGCAATCAGCCCCAGCATTTT.

This clonotype was seen at least ten times. This chain joins TRBV4-1 and TRBJ1-1; D unresolved. This CDR3 has 13 amino acids. From germline, CDR1 is MGHRA and CDR2 YSYEKL. Trimming cost V 1 base and J 4 bases, with 7 bases left between them. CDR3 sequence reads: CASSQGYFTEAFF. The CDR3, as DNA: TGCGCCAGCAGCCAAGGGTATTTCACTGAAGCTTTCTTT.